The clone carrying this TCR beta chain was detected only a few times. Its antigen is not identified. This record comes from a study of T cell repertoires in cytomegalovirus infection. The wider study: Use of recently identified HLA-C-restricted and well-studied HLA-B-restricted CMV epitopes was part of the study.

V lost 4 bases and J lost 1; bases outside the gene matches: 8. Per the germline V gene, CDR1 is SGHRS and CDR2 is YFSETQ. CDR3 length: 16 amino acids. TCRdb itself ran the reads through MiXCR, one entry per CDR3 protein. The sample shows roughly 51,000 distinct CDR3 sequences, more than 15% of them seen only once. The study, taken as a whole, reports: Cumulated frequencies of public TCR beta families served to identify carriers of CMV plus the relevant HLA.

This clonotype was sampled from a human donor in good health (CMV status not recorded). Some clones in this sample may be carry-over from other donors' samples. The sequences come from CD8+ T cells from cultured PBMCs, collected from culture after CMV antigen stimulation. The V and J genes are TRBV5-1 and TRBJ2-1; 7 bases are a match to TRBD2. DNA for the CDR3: TGCGCCAGCAGCCAGGAGCGGGGTTATTCCTACAATGAGCAGTTCTTC. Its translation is CASSQERGYSYNEQFF.